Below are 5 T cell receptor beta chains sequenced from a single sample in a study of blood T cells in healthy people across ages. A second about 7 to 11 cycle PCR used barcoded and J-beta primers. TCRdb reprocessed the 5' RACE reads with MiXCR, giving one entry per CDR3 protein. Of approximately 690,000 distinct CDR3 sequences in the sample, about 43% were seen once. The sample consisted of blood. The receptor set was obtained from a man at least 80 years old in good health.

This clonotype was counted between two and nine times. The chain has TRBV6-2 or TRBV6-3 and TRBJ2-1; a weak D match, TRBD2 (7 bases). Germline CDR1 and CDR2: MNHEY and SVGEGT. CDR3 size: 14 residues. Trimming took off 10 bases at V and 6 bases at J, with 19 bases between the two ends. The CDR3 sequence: CAIQRDNILNEQFF. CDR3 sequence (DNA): TGTGCCATCCAGCGGGACAATATCCTCAATGAGCAGTTCTTC.

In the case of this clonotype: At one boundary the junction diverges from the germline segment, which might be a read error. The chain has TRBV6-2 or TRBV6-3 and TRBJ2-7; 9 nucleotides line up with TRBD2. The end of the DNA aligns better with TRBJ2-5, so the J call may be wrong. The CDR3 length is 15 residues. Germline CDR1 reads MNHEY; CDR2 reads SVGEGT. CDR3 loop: CVSRASGGLQETQYF. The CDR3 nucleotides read TGTGTCAGCAGAGCCAGCGGGGGGCTCCAAGAGACCCAGTACTTC.

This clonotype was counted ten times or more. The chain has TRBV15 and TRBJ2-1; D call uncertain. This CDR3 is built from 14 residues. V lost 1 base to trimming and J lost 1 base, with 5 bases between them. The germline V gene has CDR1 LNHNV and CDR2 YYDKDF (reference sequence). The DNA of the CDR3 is TGTGCCACCAGCAGAGGAGGATCCTACAATGAGCAGTTCTTC. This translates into CATSRGGSYNEQFF.

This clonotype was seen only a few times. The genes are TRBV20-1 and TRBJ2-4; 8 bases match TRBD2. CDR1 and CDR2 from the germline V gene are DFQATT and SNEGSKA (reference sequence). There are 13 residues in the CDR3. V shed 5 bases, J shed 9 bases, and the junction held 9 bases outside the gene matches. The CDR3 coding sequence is TGCAGTGCTCGGCGGGAGGTTTATGCCATTCAGTACTTC. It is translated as CSARREVYAIQYF.

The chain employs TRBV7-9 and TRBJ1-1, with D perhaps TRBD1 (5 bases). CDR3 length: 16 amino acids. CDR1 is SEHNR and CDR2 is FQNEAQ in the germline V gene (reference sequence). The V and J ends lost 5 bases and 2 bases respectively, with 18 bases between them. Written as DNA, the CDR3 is TGTGCCAGCAGCGCTTACGAAACACAGGTCAACACTGAAGCTTTCTTT. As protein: CASSAYETQVNTEAFF.